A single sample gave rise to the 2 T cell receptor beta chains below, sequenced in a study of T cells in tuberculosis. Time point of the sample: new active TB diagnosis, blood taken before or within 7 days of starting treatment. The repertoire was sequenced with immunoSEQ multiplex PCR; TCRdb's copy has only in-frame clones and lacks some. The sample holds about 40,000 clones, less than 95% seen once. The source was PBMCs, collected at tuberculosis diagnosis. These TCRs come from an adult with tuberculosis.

The DNA for the CDR3 is TGTGCCAGCGGGAGGAACACCGGGGAGCTGTTTTTT. This sequence encodes CASGRNTGELFF. The rearrangement joins TRBV7-2 to TRBJ2-2; tentatively, D is TRBD2 (5 bases). Germline-derived CDR1 and CDR2 are SGHTA and FQGNSA. The CDR3 runs to 12 residues. Trimming left V 8 bases short and J 1 base short, with 5 bases between.

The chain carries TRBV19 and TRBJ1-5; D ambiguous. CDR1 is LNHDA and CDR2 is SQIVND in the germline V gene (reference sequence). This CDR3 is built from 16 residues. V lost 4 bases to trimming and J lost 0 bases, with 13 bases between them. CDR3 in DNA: TGTGCCAGTAGTACACGATTCGACATTAGCAATCAGCCCCAGCATTTT. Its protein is CASSTRFDISNQPQHF.